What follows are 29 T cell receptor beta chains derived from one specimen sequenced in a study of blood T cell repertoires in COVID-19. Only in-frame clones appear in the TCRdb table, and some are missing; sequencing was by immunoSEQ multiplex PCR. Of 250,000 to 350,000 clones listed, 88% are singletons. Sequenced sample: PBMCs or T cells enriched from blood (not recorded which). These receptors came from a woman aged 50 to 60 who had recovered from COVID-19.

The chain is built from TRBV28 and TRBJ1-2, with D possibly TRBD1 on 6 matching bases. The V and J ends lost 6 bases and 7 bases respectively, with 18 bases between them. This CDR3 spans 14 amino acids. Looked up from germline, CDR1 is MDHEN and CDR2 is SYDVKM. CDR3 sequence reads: CASRLFPGASGYTF. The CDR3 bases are TGTGCCAGCAGACTCTTCCCAGGGGCAAGTGGCTACACCTTC.

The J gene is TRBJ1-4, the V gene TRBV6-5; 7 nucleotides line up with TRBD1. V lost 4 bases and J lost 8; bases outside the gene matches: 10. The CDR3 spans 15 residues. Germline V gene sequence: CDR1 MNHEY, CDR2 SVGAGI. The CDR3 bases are TGTGCCAGCAGTTTAAACAGGGGAGGAAGCGAAAAACTGTTTTTT. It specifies CASSLNRGGSEKLFF.

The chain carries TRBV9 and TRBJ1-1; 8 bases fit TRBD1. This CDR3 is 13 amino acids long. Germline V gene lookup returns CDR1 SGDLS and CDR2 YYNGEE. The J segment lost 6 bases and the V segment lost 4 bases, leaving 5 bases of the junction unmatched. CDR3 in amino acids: CASSPTGVAEAFF. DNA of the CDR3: TGTGCCAGCAGCCCGACAGGGGTGGCTGAAGCTTTCTTT. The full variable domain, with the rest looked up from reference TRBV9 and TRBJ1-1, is DSGVTQTPKHLITATGQRVTLRCSPRSGDLSVYWYQQSLDQGLQFLIQYYNGEERAKGNILERFSAQQFPDLHSELNLSSLELGDSALYFCASSPTGVAEAFFGQGTRLTVV.

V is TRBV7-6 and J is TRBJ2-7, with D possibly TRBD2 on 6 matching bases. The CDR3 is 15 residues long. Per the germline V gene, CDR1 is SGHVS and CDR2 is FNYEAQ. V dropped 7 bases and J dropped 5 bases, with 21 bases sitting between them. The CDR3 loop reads CASTSAGGVLNEQYF. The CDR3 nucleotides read TGTGCCAGCACGTCCGCCGGAGGGGTCTTGAACGAGCAGTACTTC.

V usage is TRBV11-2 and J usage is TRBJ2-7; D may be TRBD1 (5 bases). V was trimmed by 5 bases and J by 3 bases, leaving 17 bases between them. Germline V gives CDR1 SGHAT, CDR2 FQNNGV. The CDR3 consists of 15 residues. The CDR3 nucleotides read TGTGCCAGCAGCATGAGACAGAGCGCAAACTACGAGCAGTACTTC. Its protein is CASSMRQSANYEQYF. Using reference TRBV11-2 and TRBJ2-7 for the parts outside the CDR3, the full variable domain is EAGVAQSPRYKIIEKRQSVAFWCNPISGHATLYWYQQILGQGPKLLIQFQNNGVVDDSQLPKDRFSAERLKGVDSTLKIQPAKLEDSAVYLCASSMRQSANYEQYFGPGTRLTVT.

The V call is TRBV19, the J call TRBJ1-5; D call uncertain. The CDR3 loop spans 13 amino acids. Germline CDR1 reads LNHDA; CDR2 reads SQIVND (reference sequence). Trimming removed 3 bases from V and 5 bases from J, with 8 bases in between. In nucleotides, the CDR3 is TGTGCCAGTAGTATCAGGAAGGATCAGCCCCAGCATTTT. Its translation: CASSIRKDQPQHF.

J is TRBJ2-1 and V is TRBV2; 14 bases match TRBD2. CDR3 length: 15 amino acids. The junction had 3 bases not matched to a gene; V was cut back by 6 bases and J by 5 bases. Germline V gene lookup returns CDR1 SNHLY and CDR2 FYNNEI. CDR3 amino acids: CASRRLAGGDNEQFF. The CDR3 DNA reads TGTGCCAGCAGACGACTAGCGGGAGGGGACAATGAGCAGTTCTTC.

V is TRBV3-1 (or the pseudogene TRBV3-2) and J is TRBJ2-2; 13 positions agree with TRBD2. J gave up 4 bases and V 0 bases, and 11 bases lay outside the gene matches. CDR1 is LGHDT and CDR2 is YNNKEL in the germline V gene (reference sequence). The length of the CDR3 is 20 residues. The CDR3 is CASSQDSRTSGRGGTGELFF. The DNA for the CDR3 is TGTGCCAGCAGCCAAGATTCGCGGACTAGCGGGAGAGGGGGCACCGGGGAGCTGTTTTTT.

The CDR3 region is CASRNPLLGLYEKLFF. The CDR3 region has the DNA TGTGCCAGCAGGAATCCCCTCCTTGGACTTTATGAAAAACTGTTTTTT. V usage is TRBV11-3 and J usage is TRBJ1-4; D uncertain. The CDR3 loop spans 16 amino acids. Germline assignment: CDR1 SGHNT and CDR2 YENEEA. The germline V and J ends were trimmed by 6 bases and 6 bases, with 20 bases remaining between them.

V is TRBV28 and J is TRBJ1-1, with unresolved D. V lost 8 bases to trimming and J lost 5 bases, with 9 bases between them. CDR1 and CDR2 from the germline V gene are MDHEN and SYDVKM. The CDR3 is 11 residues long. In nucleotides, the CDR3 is TGTGCCAGCCGACTGGTAACTGAAGCTTTCTTT. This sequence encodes CASRLVTEAFF.

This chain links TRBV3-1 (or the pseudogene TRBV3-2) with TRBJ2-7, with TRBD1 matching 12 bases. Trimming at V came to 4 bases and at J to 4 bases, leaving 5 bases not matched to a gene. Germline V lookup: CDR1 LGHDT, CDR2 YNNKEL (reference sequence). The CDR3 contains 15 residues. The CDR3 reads CASSRPGQGAYEQYF. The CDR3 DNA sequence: TGTGCCAGCAGCCGGCCGGGACAGGGGGCTTACGAGCAGTACTTC.

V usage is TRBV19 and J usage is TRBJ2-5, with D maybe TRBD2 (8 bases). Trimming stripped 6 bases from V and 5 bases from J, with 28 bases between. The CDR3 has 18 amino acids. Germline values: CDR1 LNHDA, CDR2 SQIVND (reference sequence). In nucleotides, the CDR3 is TGTGCCAGTAGCCACCGGGGACTAGGTGTGAGCAGGGGGGAGACCCAGTACTTC. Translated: CASSHRGLGVSRGETQYF.

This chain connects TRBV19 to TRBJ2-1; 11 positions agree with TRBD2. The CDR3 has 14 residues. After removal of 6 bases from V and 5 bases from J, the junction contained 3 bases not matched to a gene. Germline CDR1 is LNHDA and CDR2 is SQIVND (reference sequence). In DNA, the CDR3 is TGTGCCAGTAGGGGACTAGCGGCCCACAATGAGCAGTTCTTC. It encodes CASRGLAAHNEQFF.

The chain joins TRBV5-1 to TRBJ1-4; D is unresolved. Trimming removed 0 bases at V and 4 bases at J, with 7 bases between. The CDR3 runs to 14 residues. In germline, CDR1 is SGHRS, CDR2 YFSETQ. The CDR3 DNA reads TGCGCCAGCAGCTTGGTTGTCGGTAATGAAAAACTGTTTTTT. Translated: CASSLVVGNEKLFF.

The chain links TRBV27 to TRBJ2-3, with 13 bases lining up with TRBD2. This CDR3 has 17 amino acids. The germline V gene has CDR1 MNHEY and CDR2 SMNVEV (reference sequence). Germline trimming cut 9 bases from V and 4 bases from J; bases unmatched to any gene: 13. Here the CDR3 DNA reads TGTGCCAGTACCCCCGTCGGACTAGCGGGAGTAGCAGATACGCAGTATTTT. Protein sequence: CASTPVGLAGVADTQYF.

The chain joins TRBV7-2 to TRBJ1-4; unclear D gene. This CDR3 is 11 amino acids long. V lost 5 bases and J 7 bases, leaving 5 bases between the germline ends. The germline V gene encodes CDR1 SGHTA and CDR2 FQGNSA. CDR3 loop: CASSGSEKLFF. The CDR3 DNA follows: TGTGCCAGCAGCGGCAGTGAAAAACTGTTTTTT.

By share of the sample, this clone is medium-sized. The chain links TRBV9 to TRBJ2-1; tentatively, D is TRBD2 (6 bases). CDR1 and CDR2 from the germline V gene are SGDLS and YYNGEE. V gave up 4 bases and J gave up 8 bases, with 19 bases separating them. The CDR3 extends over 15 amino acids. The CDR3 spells CASSLSAGSFDEQFF. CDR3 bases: TGTGCCAGCAGCTTATCTGCCGGGAGTTTTGATGAGCAGTTCTTC.

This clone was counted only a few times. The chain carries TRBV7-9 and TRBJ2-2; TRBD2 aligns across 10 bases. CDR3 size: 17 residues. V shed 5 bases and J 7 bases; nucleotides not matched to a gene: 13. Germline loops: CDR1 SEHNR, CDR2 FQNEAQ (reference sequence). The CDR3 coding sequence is TGTGCCAGCAGCCCATATGATAGCGGGAGGAAAGACGGGGAGCTGTTTTTT. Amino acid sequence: CASSPYDSGRKDGELFF.

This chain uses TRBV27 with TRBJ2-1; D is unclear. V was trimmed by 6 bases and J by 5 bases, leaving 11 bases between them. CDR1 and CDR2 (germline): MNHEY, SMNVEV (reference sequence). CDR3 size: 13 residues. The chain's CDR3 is CASSPPNNNEQFF. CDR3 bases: TGTGCCAGCAGCCCCCCAAACAACAATGAGCAGTTCTTC.

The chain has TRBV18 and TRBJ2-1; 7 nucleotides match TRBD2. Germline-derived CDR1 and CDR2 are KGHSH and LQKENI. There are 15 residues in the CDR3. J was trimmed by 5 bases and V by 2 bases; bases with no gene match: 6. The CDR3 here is CASSPLGGSNNEQFF. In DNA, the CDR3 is TGTGCCAGCTCACCATTGGGCGGGAGCAACAATGAGCAGTTCTTC.

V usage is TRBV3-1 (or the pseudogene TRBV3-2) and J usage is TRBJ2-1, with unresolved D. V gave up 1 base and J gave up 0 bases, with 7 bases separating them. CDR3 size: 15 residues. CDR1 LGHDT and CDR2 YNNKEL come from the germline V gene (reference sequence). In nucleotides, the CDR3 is TGTGCCAGCAGCCAAGGAACCAGCTCCTACAATGAGCAGTTCTTC. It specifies CASSQGTSSYNEQFF.

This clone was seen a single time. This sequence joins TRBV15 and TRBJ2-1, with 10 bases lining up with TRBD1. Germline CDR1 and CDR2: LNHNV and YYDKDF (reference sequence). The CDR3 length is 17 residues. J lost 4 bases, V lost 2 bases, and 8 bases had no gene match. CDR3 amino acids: CATSRPRGGQGYNEQFF. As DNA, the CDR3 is TGTGCCACCAGCAGACCACGAGGGGGACAGGGGTACAATGAGCAGTTCTTC.

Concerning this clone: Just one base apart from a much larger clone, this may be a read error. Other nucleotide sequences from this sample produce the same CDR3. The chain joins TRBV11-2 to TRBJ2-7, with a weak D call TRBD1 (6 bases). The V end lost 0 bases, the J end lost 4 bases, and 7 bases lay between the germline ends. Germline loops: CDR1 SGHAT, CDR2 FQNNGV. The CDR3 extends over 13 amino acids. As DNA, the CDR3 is TGTGCCAGCAGCTTAGACAGGGGTTACGAGCAGTACTTC. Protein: CASSLDRGYEQYF.

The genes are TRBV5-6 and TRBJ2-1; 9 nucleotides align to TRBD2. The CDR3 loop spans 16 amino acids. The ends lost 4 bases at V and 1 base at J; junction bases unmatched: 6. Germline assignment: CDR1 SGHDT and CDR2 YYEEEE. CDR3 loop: CASSQVAGVSYNEQFF. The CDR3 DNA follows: TGTGCCAGCAGCCAGGTAGCGGGAGTGTCCTACAATGAGCAGTTCTTC.

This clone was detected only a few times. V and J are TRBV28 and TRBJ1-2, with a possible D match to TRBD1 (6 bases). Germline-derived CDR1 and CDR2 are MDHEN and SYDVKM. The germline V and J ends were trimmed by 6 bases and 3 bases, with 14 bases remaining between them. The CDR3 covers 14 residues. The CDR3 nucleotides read TGTGCCAGCAGCAGGAGGACAGAACACTATGGCTACACCTTC. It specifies CASSRRTEHYGYTF.

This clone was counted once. In DNA form, the CDR3 reads TGTGCCAGCAGCTTGGGGCTAACGACCTACAATGAGCAGTTCTTC. Translating it yields CASSLGLTTYNEQFF. The chain links TRBV7-3 to TRBJ2-1, with D tentatively TRBD1 (5 bases). V lost 3 bases, J lost 2 bases, and 11 bases lay in between. CDR1 is SGHTA and CDR2 is FQGTGA in the germline V gene. CDR3 length: 15 amino acids. Looking up the rest from reference TRBV7-3 and TRBJ2-1 gives the full variable domain: GAGVSQTPSNKVTEKGKYVELRCDPISGHTALYWYRQSLGQGPEFLIYFQGTGAADDSGLPNDRFFAVRPEGSVSTLKIQRTERGDSAVYLCASSLGLTTYNEQFFGPGTRLTVL.

This CDR3 is CASTYSNTGELFF. The CDR3 DNA reads as TGTGCCAGCACGTACAGCAACACCGGGGAGCTGTTTTTT. This chain joins TRBV14 and TRBJ2-2; D call uncertain. Germline CDR1 SGHDN, CDR2 FVKESK. CDR3 length: 13 residues. V lost 7 bases and J 2 bases, leaving 8 bases between the germline ends.

Here the CDR3 DNA reads TGCGCCAGCAGCCAAGAGATCCGCAGGGGGCCGGACGAGCAGTACTTC. As protein: CASSQEIRRGPDEQYF. This chain joins TRBV4-3 and TRBJ2-7, with TRBD1 matching over 8 bases. V was clipped by 0 bases and J by 5 bases; unmatched bases: 9. CDR1 is LGHNA, CDR2 YSLEER, per germline. The CDR3 has 16 residues.

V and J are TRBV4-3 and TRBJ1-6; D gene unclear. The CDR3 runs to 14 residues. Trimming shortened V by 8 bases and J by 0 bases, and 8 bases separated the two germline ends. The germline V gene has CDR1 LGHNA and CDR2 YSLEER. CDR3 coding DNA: TGCGCCAGCTCCGAGGACTCCTATAATTCACCCCTCCACTTT. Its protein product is CASSEDSYNSPLHF.